One and the same sample provided the 17 T cell receptor beta chains below, sequenced in a study of blood T cell repertoires in COVID-19. Here immunoSEQ multiplex PCR was the method, and the copy in TCRdb shows in-frame clones only, minus some. Here the sample spans some 350,000 clones, approximately 82% being singletons. Sequences were obtained from peripheral blood. The receptors here all came from a man between 25 and 39 years old with active or convalescent COVID-19.

V gene TRBV7-9 combines with J gene TRBJ1-4, with 7 bases matching TRBD1. In germline, CDR1 is SEHNR, CDR2 FQNEAQ (reference sequence). There are 15 residues in the CDR3. Germline trimming cut 4 bases from V and 1 base from J; bases unmatched to any gene: 3. The CDR3 reads CASSSTGVTNEKLFF. In DNA form, the CDR3 reads TGTGCCAGCAGCTCCACAGGGGTAACTAATGAAAAACTGTTTTTT.

In this sample, this clone turned up a few times. The chain uses TRBV7-9 and TRBJ1-2; D is uncertain. CDR1 is SEHNR, CDR2 FQNEAQ, per germline (reference sequence). The CDR3 totals 14 residues. V was trimmed by 1 base and J by 7 bases, leaving 13 bases between them. The CDR3, as DNA: TGTGCCAGCAGCTTAGACCCCCAAGAGGGTGGCTACACCTTC. This sequence encodes CASSLDPQEGGYTF.

The chain is built from TRBV10-1 and TRBJ2-1; 9 bases map to TRBD2. Germline V lookup: CDR1 WNHNN, CDR2 SYGVQD (reference sequence). V lost 0 bases, J lost 7 bases, and 7 bases stayed unmatched. The CDR3 is made up of 16 amino acids. The CDR3 DNA is TGCGCCAGCAGTGAGTCCGCGGGGGGGGCTGGTAATGAGCAGTTCTTC. Amino acids: CASSESAGGAGNEQFF.

In this sample, this clone turned up once. The rearrangement joins TRBV29-1 to TRBJ2-7; 11 positions agree with TRBD1. CDR3 length: 12 amino acids. V was clipped by 8 bases and J by 5 bases; unmatched bases: 5. Germline lookup yields CDR1 SQVTM and CDR2 ANQGSEA. CDR3 in DNA: TGCAGCACCTGGACAGGGGGCGACGAGCAGTACTTC. Translating gives CSTWTGGDEQYF.

The gene calls are TRBV4-1 and TRBJ2-1; possible D gene TRBD2, 5 bases. Germline loops: CDR1 MGHRA, CDR2 YSYEKL. There are 17 residues in the CDR3. Trimming shortened V by 0 bases and J by 0 bases, and 12 bases separated the two germline ends. The CDR3 region is CASSQDTGRSSYNEQFF. CDR3 sequence (DNA): TGCGCCAGCAGCCAAGATACGGGGAGAAGCTCCTACAATGAGCAGTTCTTC.

Of note for this clone: This sample includes further DNA sequences coding for the same CDR3. The chain is built from TRBV5-6 and TRBJ2-7, with a possible D match to TRBD2 (6 bases). The CDR3 sequence is 14 residues long. Trimming took off 4 bases at V and 2 bases at J, with 13 bases between the two ends. Germline V gives CDR1 SGHDT, CDR2 YYEEEE. CDR3 residues: CASSESGRPYEQYF. The CDR3 region has the DNA TGTGCCAGCAGCGAATCGGGGAGGCCCTACGAGCAGTACTTC.

The rearrangement joins TRBV5-4 to TRBJ2-7; no definite D call. Germline loops: CDR1 SGHNT, CDR2 YYREEE (reference sequence). This CDR3 contains 13 residues. The ends were cut back, 0 bases at V and 0 bases at J, with 4 bases in the middle. DNA of the CDR3: TGTGCCAGCAGCTTGGGCAGCTCCTACGAGCAGTACTTC. Translated, it gives CASSLGSSYEQYF.

This clone was counted a single time. The V gene is TRBV19, the J gene TRBJ1-2; D is unclear. The germline gives CDR1 LNHDA, CDR2 SQIVND (reference sequence). The V gene lost 3 bases and the J gene lost 3 bases, with 11 bases spanning the gap. This CDR3 region has 14 residues. As DNA, the CDR3 is TGTGCCAGTAGTATTTGGCAAGAAGACTATGGCTACACCTTC. Translated, it gives CASSIWQEDYGYTF.

This clone was seen only a few times. J is TRBJ1-1 and V is TRBV29-1, with D perhaps matching TRBD1 (5 bases). V dropped 4 bases and J dropped 6 bases, with 15 bases sitting between them. The CDR3 is made up of 13 amino acids. Looked up from germline, CDR1 is SQVTM and CDR2 is ANQGSEA. Written as DNA, the CDR3 is TGCAGCGTTGTCTCGGGGGGAATCGCTGAAGCTTTCTTT. Its protein product is CSVVSGGIAEAFF.

The rearrangement joins TRBV5-1 to TRBJ2-3; weak D call: TRBD2 (5 bases). This CDR3 is built from 15 residues. Germline-derived CDR1 and CDR2 are SGHRS and YFSETQ. Trimming removed 2 bases from V and 0 bases from J, with 10 bases in between. The CDR3 sequence: CASSLQSGSTDTQYF. The CDR3 bases are TGCGCCAGCAGCTTACAGAGCGGTAGCACAGATACGCAGTATTTT. The variable domain in full, with the rest retrieved from reference TRBV5-1 and TRBJ2-3, is KAGVTQTPRYLIKTRGQQVTLSCSPISGHRSVSWYQQTPGQGLQFLFEYFSETQRNKGNFPGRFSGRQFSNSRSEMNVSTLELGDSALYLCASSLQSGSTDTQYFGPGTRLTVL.

This clone is a singleton in its sample. This rearrangement joins TRBV7-7 to TRBJ2-5; D perhaps matches TRBD2 (6 bases). V was cut by 1 base and J by 5 bases, with 14 bases left in between. The CDR3 loop spans 15 amino acids. Germline-derived CDR1 and CDR2 are SSHAT and FNYEAQ (reference sequence). This CDR3 is CASSLELAGYETQYF. The CDR3 bases are TGTGCCAGCAGCTTAGAATTGGCGGGGTATGAGACCCAGTACTTC.

V usage is TRBV29-1 and J usage is TRBJ1-2, with 8 nucleotides matching TRBD1. Germline V gene data show CDR1 as SQVTM and CDR2 as ANQGSEA. V was pared by 5 bases and J by 8 bases, with 16 bases of the junction left unmatched. The CDR3 spans 15 residues. The CDR3 loop reads CSVLDRALWEYGYTF. The CDR3 DNA reads TGCAGCGTTCTGGACAGGGCGCTTTGGGAGTACGGCTACACCTTC.

This chain's CDR3 is CASSEVAMSYEQYF. The CDR3 region has the DNA TGTGCCAGCAGTGAGGTAGCGATGTCCTACGAGCAGTACTTC. The chain is built from TRBV6-1 and TRBJ2-7, with D possibly matching TRBD2 (5 bases). Germline CDR1 and CDR2: MNHNS and SASEGT. This CDR3 region has 14 residues. Deletions cut 3 bases from V and 1 base from J, with 10 bases between.

The chain has TRBV14 and TRBJ2-1, with a tentative D call TRBD2 (6 bases). V was shortened by 3 bases and J by 8 bases, with 11 bases between the two germline ends. This CDR3 comprises 13 residues. CDR1 and CDR2 from the germline V gene are SGHDN and FVKESK. DNA of the CDR3: TGTGCCAGCAGCCACCTGGGCGGGGATGAGCAGTTCTTC. It encodes CASSHLGGDEQFF.

The rearrangement joins TRBV11-2 to TRBJ2-1; 14 nucleotides agree with TRBD2. Trimming took 4 bases from V and 7 from J; bases not matched to a gene: 6. CDR3 length: 16 amino acids. Germline V gene sequence: CDR1 SGHAT, CDR2 FQNNGV. The CDR3 coding sequence is TGTGCCAGCAGCTGGCGACTAGCGGGAGGGCCTAATGAGCAGTTCTTC. Its translation is CASSWRLAGGPNEQFF.

The V gene is TRBV30, the J gene TRBJ1-2; 7 nucleotides agree with TRBD1. From germline, CDR1 is GTSNPN and CDR2 SVGIG (reference sequence). The CDR3 contains 12 residues. V dropped 3 bases and J dropped 8; count of bases not matched to a gene: 6. CDR3 region: CAWSQQGGGYTF. CDR3 in DNA: TGTGCCTGGAGCCAGCAGGGGGGCGGCTACACCTTC. The variable domain in full, with the rest retrieved from reference TRBV30 and TRBJ1-2, is SQTIHQWPATLVQPVGSPLSLECTVEGTSNPNLYWYRQAAGRGLQLLFYSVGIGQISSEVPQNLSASRPQDRQFILSSKKLLLSDSGFYLCAWSQQGGGYTFGSGTRLTVV.

The rearrangement joins TRBV19 to TRBJ1-2; 9 nucleotides line up with TRBD1. Trimming cost V 4 bases and J 3 bases; bases outside gene matches: 3. Germline lookup yields CDR1 LNHDA and CDR2 SQIVND (reference sequence). The CDR3 is made up of 14 amino acids. CDR3 in DNA: TGTGCCAGTAGTAAGGGACAGGGCGACTATGGCTACACCTTC. This codes for CASSKGQGDYGYTF. The whole variable domain, remainder taken from reference TRBV19 and TRBJ1-2, is DGGITQSPKYLFRKEGQNVTLSCEQNLNHDAMYWYRQDPGQGLRLIYYSQIVNDFQKGDIAEGYSVSREKKESFPLTVTSAQKNPTAFYLCASSKGQGDYGYTFGSGTRLTVV.